The 9 T cell receptor beta chains given below trace back to one sample, sequenced in a study of blood T cell repertoires in COVID-19. TCRdb keeps only in-frame clones here, not all; method: immunoSEQ multiplex PCR. The data show 55,000 to 75,000 clones, around 79% seen once. Sequencing was done on a sample of peripheral blood. The receptors were sampled from a woman aged 70-85 years with acute or convalescent COVID-19.

The V gene is TRBV3-1 (or the pseudogene TRBV3-2), the J gene TRBJ1-1; D gene ambiguous. The V gene's germline CDR1 is LGHDT and CDR2 YNNKEL (reference sequence). The CDR3 has 14 residues. The germline V and J ends were trimmed by 3 bases and 3 bases, with 11 bases remaining between them. The CDR3: CASSQSGRDTEAFF. The CDR3, as DNA: TGTGCCAGCAGCCAGTCGGGAAGGGACACTGAAGCTTTCTTT.

V is TRBV5-8 and J is TRBJ1-1; D gene ambiguous. There are 15 residues in the CDR3. Trimming removed 0 bases from V and 2 bases from J, with 11 bases in between. The germline V gene encodes CDR1 SGHTS and CDR2 YDEGEE. CDR3 sequence reads: CASSLVWRSNTEAFF. CDR3 DNA: TGTGCCAGCAGCTTGGTTTGGAGGTCTAACACTGAAGCTTTCTTT.

The chain has TRBV7-2 and TRBJ2-3; D perhaps matches TRBD2 (7 bases). The germline CDR1 and CDR2 sequences are SGHTA and FQGNSA. The CDR3 contains 19 residues. V was cut by 10 bases and J by 0 bases, with 29 bases left in between. The CDR3 DNA sequence: TGTGCCACCACACCCAAAAACTCGGGGGGCTGGACTAGCACAGATACGCAGTATTTT. It yields the protein CATTPKNSGGWTSTDTQYF.

The CDR3 region is CASSFDLSSYEQYF. The CDR3 DNA sequence: TGCGCCAGCAGCTTCGACTTAAGCTCCTACGAGCAGTACTTC. The gene calls are TRBV5-1 and TRBJ2-7; D unclear. V gave up 2 bases and J gave up 0 bases, with 9 bases separating them. CDR1 and CDR2 from the germline V gene are SGHRS and YFSETQ. CDR3 length: 14 amino acids.

The chain has TRBV28 and TRBJ1-4; D is ambiguous. V lost 5 bases and J 5 bases, leaving 15 bases between the germline ends. The CDR3 totals 15 residues. The V gene's germline CDR1 is MDHEN and CDR2 SYDVKM. The CDR3 reads CASSIMALRNEKLFF. DNA of the CDR3: TGTGCCAGCAGTATCATGGCCCTCCGCAATGAAAAACTGTTTTTT. The whole variable domain, remainder taken from reference TRBV28 and TRBJ1-4, is DVKVTQSSRYLVKRTGEKVFLECVQDMDHENMFWYRQDPGLGLRLIYFSYDVKMKEKGDIPEGYSVSREKKERFSLILESASTNQTSMYLCASSIMALRNEKLFFGSGTQLSVL.

V and J are TRBV28 and TRBJ1-6; 8 bases are a match to TRBD1. V was pared by 8 bases and J by 6 bases, with 9 bases of the junction left unmatched. Germline lookup yields CDR1 MDHEN and CDR2 SYDVKM. The CDR3 loop spans 15 amino acids. CDR3 region: CASLRQGSFNSPLHF. CDR3 coding DNA: TGTGCCAGCCTAAGACAGGGGTCGTTTAATTCACCCCTCCACTTT.

This sequence joins TRBV14 and TRBJ2-3; TRBD2 might be the D (5 bases). Trimming pared 0 bases from V and 6 bases from J, leaving 22 bases between. Per germline, CDR1 SGHDN and CDR2 FVKESK. This CDR3 has 18 residues. The CDR3 nucleotides read TGTGCCAGCAGCCAAGATGCAAGTACCGGACTCCTCGGGGATACGCAGTATTTT. It yields the protein CASSQDASTGLLGDTQYF.

This chain uses TRBV19 with TRBJ1-5; no clear D gene. The V and J ends lost 0 bases and 4 bases respectively, with 7 bases between them. The CDR3 has 14 residues. Looked up from germline, CDR1 is LNHDA and CDR2 is SQIVND (reference sequence). CDR3 loop: CASSIEQRNQPQHF. The CDR3 DNA sequence: TGTGCCAGTAGTATAGAACAGAGAAATCAGCCCCAGCATTTT.

This chain joins TRBV25-1 and TRBJ2-7, with TRBD2 matching over 10 bases. Germline V CDR1 and CDR2: MGHDK, SYGVNS. With 4 bases clipped from V and 5 bases from J, the junction kept 8 bases outside the gene matches. CDR3 length: 15 residues. The CDR3 sequence: CASSVPSGSRNEQYF. The CDR3 DNA reads TGTGCCAGCAGTGTTCCTAGCGGGAGTCGAAACGAGCAGTACTTC.